The 11 T cell receptor beta chains below all came from one sample that was sequenced in a study of T cell responses to AZD1222 COVID-19 vaccine. The table came from immunoSEQ multiplex PCR; TCRdb's copy has only in-frame clones and leaves some out. Here the sample spans about 140,000 clones, roughly 92% being singletons. Here the sequenced sample was peripheral blood, taken 28 days after the second AZD1222 dose. Every receptor here comes from an adult who received the AZD1222 COVID-19 vaccine.

The chain has TRBV7-6 and TRBJ2-7; the D gene is possibly TRBD1 (5 bases). The V and J ends lost 4 bases and 10 bases respectively, with 20 bases between them. Germline values: CDR1 SGHVS, CDR2 FNYEAQ. The CDR3 runs 14 residues. CDR3 in amino acids: CASSSLSDRRHQYF. The CDR3, as DNA: TGTGCCAGCAGCTCCCTTTCTGACAGAAGACACCAGTACTTC. The full variable domain, with the rest looked up from reference TRBV7-6 and TRBJ2-7, is GAGVSQSPRYKVTKRGQDVALRCDPISGHVSLYWYRQALGQGPEFLTYFNYEAQQDKSGLPNDRFSAERPEGSISTLTIQRTEQRDSAMYRCASSSLSDRRHQYFGPGTRLTVT.

The chain carries TRBV6-5 and TRBJ1-5, with no clear D. Trimming pared 4 bases from V and 5 bases from J, leaving 18 bases between. Germline V gene data show CDR1 as MNHEY and CDR2 as SVGAGI. This CDR3 comprises 16 residues. DNA of the CDR3: TGTGCCAGCAGTTCCAGAATAGGAGGTCACGATCAGCCCCAGCATTTT. Protein product: CASSSRIGGHDQPQHF.

For this clone: The identical CDR3 is also encoded by other nucleotide sequences in the sample. The rearrangement joins TRBV19 to TRBJ2-5; D tentatively fits TRBD1 or TRBD2 (6 bases each). The CDR3 spans 13 residues. Per germline, CDR1 LNHDA and CDR2 SQIVND (reference sequence). The V end was cut by 5 bases, the J end by 5 bases, with 12 bases between. CDR3 region: CASSPRGQETQYF. CDR3 nucleotides: TGTGCCAGTAGTCCCCGGGGGCAGGAGACCCAGTACTTC.

This clone was counted between two and nine times. This sequence joins TRBV6-5 and TRBJ1-1, with 10 bases aligning to TRBD1. With 5 bases clipped from V and 5 bases from J, the junction kept 8 bases outside the gene matches. The CDR3 contains 15 residues. From germline, CDR1 is MNHEY and CDR2 SVGAGI. Written as DNA, the CDR3 is TGTGCCAGCAGTCGTGGGACAGGGGAGGGAACTGAAGCTTTCTTT. Translation gives CASSRGTGEGTEAFF.

The CDR3 spells CASTLVDNEQFF. CDR3 in DNA: TGTGCCAGCACGCTTGTTGACAATGAGCAGTTCTTC. The chain combines TRBV2 with TRBJ2-1; D call uncertain. V was shortened by 7 bases and J by 5 bases, with 9 bases between the two germline ends. From germline, CDR1 is SNHLY and CDR2 FYNNEI. The CDR3 extends over 12 amino acids.

V and J are TRBV11-2 and TRBJ2-7; 10 positions match TRBD1. Germline values: CDR1 SGHAT, CDR2 FQNNGV. The junction had 1 base not matched to a gene; V was cut back by 1 base and J by 1 base. CDR3 length: 15 amino acids. The CDR3 DNA is TGTGCCAGCAGCTTAGGGACAGGGGGGTCCTACGAGCAGTACTTC. Its translation is CASSLGTGGSYEQYF.

The chain has TRBV19 and TRBJ2-2; tentative D call: TRBD2 (5 bases). CDR1 LNHDA and CDR2 SQIVND come from the germline V gene (reference sequence). Trimming removed 7 bases from V and 1 base from J, with 19 bases in between. CDR3 size: 17 residues. CDR3: CASTRTVREWNTGELFF. CDR3 nucleotides: TGTGCCAGTACTCGAACGGTAAGGGAGTGGAACACCGGGGAGCTGTTTTTT.

The chain employs TRBV19 and TRBJ2-7, with 14 positions matching TRBD2. Unmatched junction bases numbered 6, after V lost 3 bases and J lost 2 bases. From germline, CDR1 is LNHDA and CDR2 SQIVND (reference sequence). The CDR3 runs 17 residues. CDR3 bases: TGTGCCAGTAGTATCGGGGGACTAGCGGGAGATACCTACGAGCAGTACTTC. The encoded protein is CASSIGGLAGDTYEQYF.

The chain carries TRBV5-6 and TRBJ2-4, with D uncertain. Between the trimmed V and J ends, which lost 2 bases and 8 bases, there was a span of 14 bases. The germline V gene encodes CDR1 SGHDT and CDR2 YYEEEE. This CDR3 has 14 amino acids. In DNA form, the CDR3 reads TGTGCCAGCAGCTTTAGGGTGCTTATGGACATTCAGTACTTC. This codes for CASSFRVLMDIQYF.

The CDR3 here is CASSLPRYRASGGETQYF. The CDR3 coding sequence is TGTGCCAGCAGTTTACCCCGATACAGGGCATCTGGCGGGGAGACCCAGTACTTC. The chain uses TRBV28 and TRBJ2-5; D might be TRBD1 (6 bases). This CDR3 contains 18 residues. The V and J ends lost 2 bases and 5 bases respectively, with 24 bases between them. Germline CDR1 and CDR2: MDHEN and SYDVKM.

J is TRBJ1-5 and V is TRBV7-8; D may be TRBD1 (6 bases). The CDR3 is 15 amino acids. The V gene's germline CDR1 is SGHVS and CDR2 FQNEAQ. Trimming took 5 bases from V and 4 from J, leaving 15 bases between them. CDR3 coding DNA: TGTGCCAGCAGCCCCAGGACAGCTGAAAATCAGCCCCAGCATTTT. Protein: CASSPRTAENQPQHF.